These T cell receptor beta chains were read from a single sample in a study of shared clonotypes between healthy human individuals. TCRdb keeps only in-frame clones here, not all; method: immunoSEQ multiplex PCR. Of 2 million to 3 million clones in the sample, roughly nine tenths were seen once. The sequencing sample was made of naive CD4+ T cells sorted from blood. The receptors were gathered from a man aged 18 to 29 in good health. Both conserved end residues are part of each CDR3. D genes are given only for firm matches. The size field is filled for only some rows; it gives once, few, many or a size class.

V	size	J	D	CDR3	DNA
TRBV5-4	.	TRBJ2-7	TRBD2	CASSLGGGRSYEQYF	TGTGCCAGCAGCTTGGGGGGGGGTCGCTCCTACGAGCAGTACTTC
TRBV6-6	.	TRBJ2-1	TRBD2	CASRNSGGAYNEQFF	TGTGCCAGCAGAAATAGCGGGGGGGCCTACAATGAGCAGTTCTTC
TRBV5-1	.	TRBJ2-2	.	CASSLAGLTGELFF	TGCGCCAGCAGCTTGGCTGGGCTAACCGGGGAGCTGTTTTTT
TRBV6-4	.	TRBJ1-6	TRBD1	CASSEGTGVSPLHF	TGTGCCAGCAGTGAGGGGACAGGGGTTTCACCCCTCCACTTT
TRBV9	.	TRBJ2-5	TRBD2	CASSPSGSSQTQYF	TGTGCCAGCAGCCCCAGCGGGAGTAGCCAGACCCAGTACTTC
TRBV7-3	few	TRBJ1-6	TRBD1	CASSLMGQGNSPLHF	TGTGCCAGCAGCTTAATGGGACAGGGTAATTCACCCCTCCACTTT
TRBV7-9	.	TRBJ2-2	.	CASSSTGTKSAGELFF	TGTGCCAGCAGCTCCACCGGGACAAAGTCCGCCGGGGAGCTGTTTTTT
TRBV5-4	.	TRBJ1-1	.	CASTGSQANTEAFF	TGTGCCAGCACCGGGAGTCAGGCGAACACTGAAGCTTTCTTT
TRBV25-1	.	TRBJ2-2	.	CASSESRGRTGELFF	TGTGCCAGCAGTGAATCGAGAGGGAGGACCGGGGAGCTGTTTTTT
TRBV5-1	.	TRBJ1-1	.	CASSIQGSMNTEAFF	TGCGCCAGCAGCATACAGGGAAGTATGAACACTGAAGCTTTCTTT
TRBV5-4	.	TRBJ2-7	.	CASSLAEREAYEQYF	TGTGCCAGCAGCTTGGCCGAAAGGGAAGCCTACGAGCAGTACTTC
TRBV19	once	TRBJ1-4	.	CASSPAALGTNEKLFF	TGTGCCAGTAGTCCGGCAGCCCTTGGAACTAATGAAAAACTGTTTTTT
TRBV5-1	.	TRBJ2-3	TRBD2	CASSPGLAGGHPSTDTQYF	TGCGCCAGCAGCCCGGGACTAGCGGGGGGCCACCCGAGCACAGATACGCAGTATTTT
TRBV5-1	.	TRBJ2-3	.	CASSASTDTQYF	TGCGCCAGCAGCGCTTCCACAGATACGCAGTATTTT
TRBV29-1	.	TRBJ2-1	TRBD2	CSVPSGGYNEQFF	TGCAGCGTTCCCAGCGGGGGGTACAATGAGCAGTTCTTC
TRBV5-1	.	TRBJ2-7	TRBD1	CASSATTGWHEQYF	TGCGCCAGCAGCGCCACGACAGGGTGGCACGAGCAGTACTTC
TRBV5-4	.	TRBJ2-2	.	CASSSSGELFF	TGTGCCAGCAGCTCCTCTGGGGAGCTGTTTTTT
TRBV5-4	.	TRBJ2-1	TRBD2	CASSSLGGGVEQFF	TGTGCCAGCAGCTCCCTGGGGGGGGGAGTGGAGCAGTTCTTC
TRBV30	.	TRBJ2-4	.	CASGILAKNIQYF	TGTGCCTCGGGCATCCTAGCCAAAAACATTCAGTACTTC
TRBV5-6	.	TRBJ2-7	TRBD1	CASSPDRGRFYEQYF	TGTGCCAGCAGCCCCGACAGGGGACGCTTCTACGAGCAGTACTTC
TRBV9	.	TRBJ1-1	TRBD1	CASSRTGGGLPTEAFF	TGTGCCAGCAGCAGGACAGGGGGCGGCCTACCGACTGAAGCTTTCTTT
TRBV19	.	TRBJ1-2	.	CASSIQASNYGYTF	TGTGCCAGTAGTATCCAGGCGTCTAACTATGGCTACACCTTC